A single sample is the source of the 27 T cell receptor beta chains below, sequenced in a study of neurological immune-mediated disorders. TCRdb reanalysed the 5' RACE reads using MiXCR and keeps one entry per CDR3 protein. There are some 28,000 distinct CDR3 sequences in the sample; 6.6% occur only once, and approximately 8.9% lies in the top ten. Sequenced input: PBMCs. These receptors all stem from a woman aged 45-65 years in good health.

This clonotype was recorded many times. This chain links TRBV20-1 with TRBJ2-7; a possible D gene is TRBD2 (6 bases). Germline assignment: CDR1 DFQATT and CDR2 SNEGSKA (reference sequence). The CDR3 contains 16 residues. V lost 1 base, J lost 2 bases, and 18 bases lay in between. Here the CDR3 reads CSARVGGRKTAYEQYF. The CDR3 DNA sequence: TGCAGTGCTAGAGTTGGGGGGAGAAAGACTGCCTACGAGCAGTACTTC.

This clonotype was seen at least ten times. V usage is TRBV9 and J usage is TRBJ2-2; 7 nucleotides align to TRBD1. V trimming: 3 bases; J trimming: 1 base; junction bases outside the gene matches: 0. The length of the CDR3 is 14 residues. The germline V gene has CDR1 SGDLS and CDR2 YYNGEE. CDR3 sequence reads: CASSGQGNTGELFF. CDR3 DNA sequence: TGTGCCAGCAGCGGACAGGGGAACACCGGGGAGCTGTTTTTT.

This clonotype appeared many times. This rearrangement joins TRBV25-1 to TRBJ2-1; unclear D gene. V lost 7 bases to trimming and J lost 6 bases, with 16 bases between them. CDR3 length: 14 residues. The germline V gene has CDR1 MGHDK and CDR2 SYGVNS. The CDR3 DNA reads as TGTGCCAGCACTCCCCCCCGTGCTCCCAATGAGCAGTTCTTC. Translation gives CASTPPRAPNEQFF.

This clonotype was seen repeatedly, ten times or more. The chain employs TRBV20-1 and TRBJ2-7; D gene unclear. This CDR3 is built from 13 residues. In germline, CDR1 is DFQATT, CDR2 SNEGSKA (reference sequence). Between the trimmed V and J ends, which lost 6 bases and 3 bases, there was a span of 15 bases. CDR3 coding DNA: TGCAGTGCCGGAAGGAACCCCGACTACGAGCAGTACTTC. It codes for CSAGRNPDYEQYF.

This clonotype was detected many times. The chain couples TRBV11-2 to TRBJ2-1; 10 bases align to TRBD2. CDR3 length: 16 residues. CDR1 is SGHAT, CDR2 FQNNGV, per germline. With V trimmed by 5 bases and J by 1 base, 5 bases remained unmatched. Written as DNA, the CDR3 is TGTGCCAGCAGCCGGCAGCGGGGGGGGTCCTACAATGAGCAGTTCTTC. This translates into CASSRQRGGSYNEQFF.

This clonotype was counted ten times or more. This chain joins TRBV12-3 or TRBV12-4 and TRBJ2-2, with unresolved D. The V and J ends lost 6 bases and 1 base respectively, with 9 bases between them. The CDR3 loop spans 14 amino acids. Here the CDR3 reads CASRLTRNTGELFF. Written as DNA, the CDR3 is TGTGCCAGCAGGCTGACTCGGAACACCGGGGAGCTGTTTTTT.

This clonotype was seen many times. The CDR3, as DNA: TGTGCCAGCACCGACCGGGAAAAACTGTTTTTT. Its translation: CASTDREKLFF. The rearrangement joins TRBV7-9 to TRBJ1-4; D is undetermined. Between the trimmed V and J ends, which lost 7 bases and 8 bases, there was a span of 8 bases. Germline V gene lookup returns CDR1 SEHNR and CDR2 FQNEAQ (reference sequence). The CDR3 is made up of 11 amino acids. Complete variable domain (other parts from reference TRBV7-9 and TRBJ1-4): DTGVSQNPRHKITKRGQNVTFRCDPISEHNRLYWYRQTLGQGPEFLTYFQNEAQLEKSRLLSDRFSAERPKGSFSTLEIQRTEQGDSAMYLCASTDREKLFFGSGTQLSVL.

The chain carries TRBV20-1 and TRBJ2-1, with D possibly TRBD2 on 5 matching bases. Trimming shortened V by 5 bases and J by 2 bases, and 13 bases separated the two germline ends. This CDR3 has 14 amino acids. Germline V lookup: CDR1 DFQATT, CDR2 SNEGSKA (reference sequence). As DNA, the CDR3 is TGCAGTGCTGAAACCGGGATACCCTACAATGAGCAGTTCTTC. As protein: CSAETGIPYNEQFF.

By share, this clonotype counts as hyperexpanded. The chain has TRBV29-1 and TRBJ1-3; no firm D call. This CDR3 is built from 11 residues. Germline V gene lookup returns CDR1 SQVTM and CDR2 ANQGSEA. V shed 3 bases and J shed 3 bases, with 3 bases lying between them. The DNA for the CDR3 is TGCAGCGTTGAGGGTGGAAACACCATATATTTT. Its protein is CSVEGGNTIYF.

At least ten counts were recorded for this clonotype. This chain links TRBV3-1 with TRBJ2-7; D call uncertain. CDR1 is LGHDT and CDR2 is YNNKEL in the germline V gene (reference sequence). The CDR3 length is 12 residues. Trimming cost V 1 base and J 3 bases, with 4 bases left between them. The CDR3 DNA follows: TGTGCCAGCAGCCAAGGGTTCTACGAGCAGTACTTC. Amino acids: CASSQGFYEQYF.

This clonotype was picked up many times. This chain uses TRBV9 with TRBJ1-4; tentatively, D is TRBD1 (5 bases). CDR3 size: 15 residues. The V gene lost 3 bases and the J gene lost 6 bases, with 15 bases spanning the gap. Germline CDR1 SGDLS, CDR2 YYNGEE. The CDR3 DNA is TGTGCCAGCAGCGGCGGGGACCAAAGGGATGAAAAACTGTTTTTT. The encoded protein is CASSGGDQRDEKLFF.

In this sample, this clonotype turned up many times. The rearrangement links TRBV4-3 to TRBJ1-4; a possible D gene is TRBD1 (5 bases). CDR3 length: 17 residues. Trimming left V 0 bases short and J 0 bases short, with 11 bases between. CDR1 and CDR2 (germline): LGHNA, YSLEER. Here the CDR3 DNA reads TGCGCCAGCAGCCAAGAGTACAGGACCGCAACTAATGAAAAACTGTTTTTT. Amino acid sequence: CASSQEYRTATNEKLFF.

The CDR3 is CAISGGINTEAFF. CDR3 DNA: TGTGCCATCTCTGGGGGTATTAACACTGAAGCTTTCTTT. The rearrangement uses TRBV10-3 and TRBJ1-1; tentative D call: TRBD1 (5 bases). This CDR3 comprises 13 residues. CDR1 is ENHRY, CDR2 SYGVKD, per germline. V lost 8 bases to trimming and J lost 2 bases, with 12 bases between them.

This clonotype was seen ten or more times. The chain recombines TRBV5-5 with TRBJ2-1; TRBD1 matches at 8 bases. V lost 4 bases to trimming and J lost 10 bases; unmatched junction nucleotides: 7. The germline V gene has CDR1 SGHKS and CDR2 YYEKEE (reference sequence). The CDR3 is 13 residues long. The CDR3 region has the DNA TGTGCCAGCAGCGGGCCCGACAGGGGCGAGCAGTTCTTC. It specifies CASSGPDRGEQFF.

This clonotype was detected ten times or more. The CDR3: CASSPSSVNYGYTF. In DNA form, the CDR3 reads TGTGCCAGCAGCCCAAGCTCGGTGAACTATGGCTACACCTTC. The chain joins TRBV27 to TRBJ1-2, with D uncertain. Germline V gene data show CDR1 as MNHEY and CDR2 as SMNVEV (reference sequence). The CDR3 has 14 amino acids. The germline V and J ends were trimmed by 6 bases and 2 bases, with 13 bases remaining between them.

This clonotype was observed at least ten times. This rearrangement joins TRBV18 to TRBJ1-1, with 7 positions matching TRBD1. J lost 7 bases, V lost 1 base, and 9 bases had no gene match. This CDR3 region has 15 residues. Germline V lookup: CDR1 KGHSH, CDR2 LQKENI. The CDR3 reads CASSPLGQISSEAFF. Written as DNA, the CDR3 is TGTGCCAGCTCACCACTGGGACAGATCTCTAGTGAAGCTTTCTTT.

This clonotype was counted at least ten times. The chain combines TRBV14 with TRBJ2-2; D gene ambiguous. The ends were cut back, 0 bases at V and 6 bases at J, with 14 bases in the middle. Germline V gene sequence: CDR1 SGHDN, CDR2 FVKESK. The CDR3 is 16 amino acids. The CDR3 sequence is CASSQEYPSHPGELFF. The CDR3 coding sequence is TGTGCCAGCAGCCAAGAGTATCCGTCCCACCCCGGGGAGCTGTTTTTT.

This clonotype came up many times. The V call is TRBV20-1, the J call TRBJ2-2; tentatively, D is TRBD1 or TRBD2 (5 bases each). The CDR3 has 14 residues. The V gene lost 4 bases and the J gene lost 5 bases, with 14 bases spanning the gap. CDR1 and CDR2 from the germline V gene are DFQATT and SNEGSKA (reference sequence). The CDR3 DNA reads as TGCAGTGCTACCCCCGGGACCACGACCGGGGAGCTGTTTTTT. This encodes CSATPGTTTGELFF.

The sample holds many counts of this clonotype. The J gene is TRBJ2-3, the V gene TRBV20-1; D remains unclear. Germline CDR1 and CDR2: DFQATT and SNEGSKA (reference sequence). The CDR3 runs to 12 residues. The V end was cut by 8 bases, the J end by 1 base, with 10 bases between. CDR3 loop: CSLVPGTDTQYF. The CDR3 coding sequence is TGCAGTCTGGTGCCTGGCACAGATACGCAGTATTTT.

At least ten counts were recorded for this clonotype. The V gene is TRBV18, the J gene TRBJ1-5, with 7 bases aligning to TRBD1. After removal of 6 bases from V and 4 bases from J, the junction contained 6 bases not matched to a gene. Germline CDR1 and CDR2: KGHSH and LQKENI. The CDR3 consists of 14 residues. The CDR3 reads CASSLDRTNQPQHF. For the CDR3, the DNA is TGTGCCAGCTCTCTGGACAGGACGAATCAGCCCCAGCATTTT.

The sample holds many counts of this clonotype. The chain links TRBV5-4 to TRBJ2-5, with D possibly TRBD2 on 6 matching bases. This CDR3 spans 14 amino acids. V was cut by 3 bases and J by 2 bases, with 11 bases left in between. Germline loops: CDR1 SGHNT, CDR2 YYREEE (reference sequence). The DNA for the CDR3 is TGTGCCAGCAGCTCGTGGAGGGGACAAGAGACCCAGTACTTC. This sequence encodes CASSSWRGQETQYF.

This clonotype was observed many times. V and J are TRBV20-1 and TRBJ2-7; 8 bases line up with TRBD1. V lost 4 bases, J lost 2 bases, and 4 bases stayed unmatched. Germline V CDR1 and CDR2: DFQATT, SNEGSKA (reference sequence). CDR3 length equals 13 residues. The CDR3 protein is CSATDRATYEQYF. The CDR3 bases are TGCAGTGCTACGGACAGGGCAACCTACGAGCAGTACTTC.

This clonotype was observed at least ten times. The genes are TRBV2 and TRBJ2-2, with 8 bases aligning to TRBD2. Germline V lookup: CDR1 SNHLY, CDR2 FYNNEI. V lost 4 bases and J lost 4; bases outside the gene matches: 5. There are 15 residues in the CDR3. The CDR3 is CASSGRAGVTGELFF. The CDR3 coding sequence is TGTGCCAGCAGTGGGCGAGCGGGGGTCACCGGGGAGCTGTTTTTT. Complete variable domain (other parts from reference TRBV2 and TRBJ2-2): EPEVTQTPSHQVTQMGQEVILRCVPISNHLYFYWYRQILGQKVEFLVSFYNNEISEKSEIFDDQFSVERPDGSNFTLKIRSTKLEDSAMYFCASSGRAGVTGELFFGEGSRLTVL.

This clonotype appeared many times. The rearrangement uses TRBV11-2 and TRBJ2-1; D not certain. Trimming cost V 0 bases and J 4 bases, with 4 bases left between them. The CDR3 runs 13 residues. Per the germline V gene, CDR1 is SGHAT and CDR2 is FQNNGV. CDR3 residues: CASSLEPYNEQFF. Written as DNA, the CDR3 is TGTGCCAGCAGCTTAGAACCGTACAATGAGCAGTTCTTC. The full variable domain, its missing parts supplied by reference TRBV11-2 and TRBJ2-1, is EAGVAQSPRYKIIEKRQSVAFWCNPISGHATLYWYQQILGQGPKLLIQFQNNGVVDDSQLPKDRFSAERLKGVDSTLKIQPAKLEDSAVYLCASSLEPYNEQFFGPGTRLTVL.

This clonotype was seen many times. The chain combines TRBV7-2 with TRBJ2-1; 9 nucleotides agree with TRBD1. This CDR3 is 17 amino acids long. The trim removed 4 bases at V and 0 bases at J, leaving 7 bases unmatched. The germline V gene encodes CDR1 SGHTA and CDR2 FQGNSA. The CDR3 reads CASSSRWDRVSYNEQFF. The CDR3 DNA sequence: TGTGCCAGCAGCTCAAGATGGGACAGGGTCTCCTACAATGAGCAGTTCTTC.

Many counts were recorded for this clonotype. The chain is built from TRBV28 and TRBJ2-3; no firm D call. V dropped 3 bases and J dropped 0 bases, with 7 bases sitting between them. Germline CDR1 and CDR2: MDHEN and SYDVKM. The CDR3 is made up of 14 amino acids. The CDR3 sequence: CASSLPISTDTQYF. In nucleotides, the CDR3 is TGTGCCAGCAGTTTGCCCATAAGCACAGATACGCAGTATTTT.

This clonotype was recorded many times. This rearrangement joins TRBV19 to TRBJ1-6; TRBD1 is a possible D gene (5 bases). This CDR3 comprises 13 residues. V was trimmed by 9 bases and J by 7 bases, leaving 13 bases between them. Per germline, CDR1 LNHDA and CDR2 SQIVND (reference sequence). Here the CDR3 reads CASRPGLNSPLHF. The CDR3 DNA follows: TGTGCCAGCAGACCGGGGCTAAATTCACCCCTCCACTTT.